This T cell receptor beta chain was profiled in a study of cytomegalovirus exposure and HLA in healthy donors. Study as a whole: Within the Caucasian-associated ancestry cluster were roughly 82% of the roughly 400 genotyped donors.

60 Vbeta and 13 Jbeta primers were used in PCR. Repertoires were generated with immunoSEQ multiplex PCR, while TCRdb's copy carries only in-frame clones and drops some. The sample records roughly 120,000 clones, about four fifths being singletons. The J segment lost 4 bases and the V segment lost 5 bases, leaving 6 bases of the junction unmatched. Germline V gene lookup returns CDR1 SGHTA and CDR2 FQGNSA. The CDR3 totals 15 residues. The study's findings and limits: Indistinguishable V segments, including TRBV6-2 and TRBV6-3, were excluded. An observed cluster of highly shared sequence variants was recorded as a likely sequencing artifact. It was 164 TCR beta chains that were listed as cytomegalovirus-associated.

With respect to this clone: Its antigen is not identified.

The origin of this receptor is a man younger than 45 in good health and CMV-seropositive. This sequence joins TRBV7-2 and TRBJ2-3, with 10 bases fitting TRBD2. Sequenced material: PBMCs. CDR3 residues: CASSERGGGADTQYF. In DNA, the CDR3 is TGTGCCAGCAGCGAGCGGGGGGGCGGGGCAGATACGCAGTATTTT.